This entry lists 5 T cell receptor beta chains sequenced from one sample in a study of blood T cell repertoires in COVID-19. The protocol was immunoSEQ multiplex PCR, while the TCRdb copy is restricted to in-frame clones and leaves out a portion. Of hundreds of thousands of clones detected, more than 75% appear once; the ten largest clones hold under 14%. The sample comprised peripheral blood. All receptors come from a man over 45 with COVID-19, enrolled during active disease.

The rearrangement uses TRBV2 and TRBJ1-1; tentatively, D is TRBD1 (5 bases). Trimming left V 2 bases short and J 0 bases short, with 10 bases between. CDR3 size: 15 residues. Germline lookup yields CDR1 SNHLY and CDR2 FYNNEI. CDR3 sequence: CASSEQGLLNTEAFF. The CDR3 region has the DNA TGTGCCAGCAGTGAACAGGGCCTCTTGAACACTGAAGCTTTCTTT. Full variable domain (missing parts from reference TRBV2 and TRBJ1-1): EPEVTQTPSHQVTQMGQEVILRCVPISNHLYFYWYRQILGQKVEFLVSFYNNEISEKSEIFDDQFSVERPDGSNFTLKIRSTKLEDSAMYFCASSEQGLLNTEAFFGQGTRLTVV.

CDR3 DNA sequence: TGCGCCAGCAGCTTCCCGACAGCGAACACCGGGGAGCTGTTTTTT. This codes for CASSFPTANTGELFF. This chain connects TRBV5-1 to TRBJ2-2; tentatively, D is TRBD1 (5 bases). Germline V lookup: CDR1 SGHRS, CDR2 YFSETQ. V lost 2 bases and J 0 bases, leaving 8 bases between the germline ends. The CDR3 length is 15 residues.

The chain has TRBV14 and TRBJ1-1; weak D call: TRBD1 (5 bases). The CDR3 is made up of 13 amino acids. The V end was cut by 4 bases, the J end by 3 bases, with 9 bases between. The germline V gene encodes CDR1 SGHDN and CDR2 FVKESK. CDR3 DNA: TGTGCCAGCAGCCCGGGGGGTGACACTGAAGCTTTCTTT. This encodes CASSPGGDTEAFF.

Regarding this clone: The same CDR3 arises from other DNA sequences in this sample as well. This chain uses TRBV19 with TRBJ1-5; TRBD1 is a possible D gene (5 bases). Deletions cut 2 bases from V and 2 bases from J, with 10 bases between. There are 15 residues in the CDR3. Germline V CDR1 and CDR2: LNHDA, SQIVND (reference sequence). The CDR3 DNA is TGTGCCAGTAGTATACCAGGGCTTGGCAATCAGCCCCAGCATTTT. Translation: CASSIPGLGNQPQHF.

This chain connects TRBV19 to TRBJ1-5, with TRBD1 as a possible D gene (5 bases). This CDR3 has 15 amino acids. The germline gives CDR1 LNHDA, CDR2 SQIVND (reference sequence). Trimming shortened V by 3 bases and J by 0 bases, and 9 bases separated the two germline ends. The CDR3 region is CASSISDSSNQPQHF. CDR3 bases: TGTGCCAGTAGTATCTCAGACAGTAGCAATCAGCCCCAGCATTTT.